These 21 T cell receptor beta chains originate from one sample sequenced in a study of cytotoxic CD8 clonotypes in ibrutinib-treated CLL. Clones were sequenced by immunoSEQ multiplex PCR, and TCRdb holds only the in-frame ones, with some missing. The sample has roughly 150,000 clones, roughly 90% seen once. The material sequenced was PBMCs, taken at disease progression, from a patient treated with ibrutinib. The receptors were gathered from a human donor with chronic lymphocytic leukemia.

The chain couples TRBV4-1 to TRBJ2-1; possible D gene TRBD2, 5 bases. CDR1 MGHRA and CDR2 YSYEKL come from the germline V gene. The CDR3 has 16 residues. With 3 bases removed from V and 9 bases from J, the gap between germline ends came to 21 bases. The chain's CDR3 is CASSHYGVLEKGEQFF. The CDR3, as DNA: TGCGCCAGCAGCCACTACGGGGTTCTCGAGAAGGGTGAGCAGTTCTTC.

The chain links TRBV27 to TRBJ1-2; 8 bases are shared with TRBD1. The CDR3 is 14 residues long. Germline V gene data show CDR1 as MNHEY and CDR2 as SMNVEV (reference sequence). V dropped 6 bases and J dropped 6; count of bases not matched to a gene: 9. The CDR3 coding sequence is TGTGCCAGCAGCCGCCGGACAGGGTCCCATGGCTACACCTTC. Amino acid sequence: CASSRRTGSHGYTF.

This chain uses TRBV9 with TRBJ1-2; D remains unclear. Germline CDR1 and CDR2: SGDLS and YYNGEE. The CDR3 totals 15 residues. Trimming shortened V by 0 bases and J by 5 bases, and 14 bases separated the two germline ends. The CDR3, as DNA: TGTGCCAGCAGCGTAGGGGCACTGACCCTTTATGGCTACACCTTC. As protein: CASSVGALTLYGYTF.

V gene TRBV4-2 combines with J gene TRBJ2-2, with 11 bases aligning to TRBD2. Trimming took 4 bases from V and 7 from J; bases not matched to a gene: 5. The CDR3 runs 15 residues. Germline V gene sequence: CDR1 LGHNA, CDR2 YNFKEQ. Here the CDR3 reads CASSLSGRADGELFF. DNA of the CDR3: TGTGCCAGCAGCCTTAGCGGGAGGGCCGACGGGGAGCTGTTTTTT.

V is TRBV11-2 and J is TRBJ1-1; D is ambiguous. V shed 5 bases and J shed 1 base, with 8 bases lying between them. The CDR3 covers 13 residues. Germline values: CDR1 SGHAT, CDR2 FQNNGV. The CDR3 sequence: CASSLSRNTEAFF. As DNA, the CDR3 is TGTGCCAGCAGCCTTTCAAGGAACACTGAAGCTTTCTTT.

The genes are TRBV5-1 and TRBJ2-5; 7 nucleotides align to TRBD2. This CDR3 has 16 amino acids. Germline trimming cut 2 bases from V and 5 bases from J; bases unmatched to any gene: 12. Germline CDR1 SGHRS, CDR2 YFSETQ. The chain's CDR3 is CASSFGLDSVLETQYF. The CDR3 nucleotides read TGCGCCAGCAGCTTCGGACTAGACAGTGTGTTGGAGACCCAGTACTTC.

The chain carries TRBV7-8 and TRBJ1-1; D not certain. The CDR3 length is 13 residues. Trimming shortened V by 2 bases and J by 0 bases, and 4 bases separated the two germline ends. Germline V gene data show CDR1 as SGHVS and CDR2 as FQNEAQ. The CDR3 DNA is TGTGCCAGCAGCTTACTAGTGAACACTGAAGCTTTCTTT. Residues: CASSLLVNTEAFF.

The genes are TRBV7-8 and TRBJ1-2; D remains unclear. Germline V gives CDR1 SGHVS, CDR2 FQNEAQ. The CDR3 extends over 15 amino acids. V was trimmed by 2 bases and J by 2 bases, leaving 12 bases between them. The CDR3 protein is CASSLLGRTNYGYTF. The CDR3 region has the DNA TGTGCCAGCAGCTTACTGGGCAGGACGAACTATGGCTACACCTTC.

V gene TRBV10-3 combines with J gene TRBJ2-3, with 7 bases fitting TRBD2. The V gene's germline CDR1 is ENHRY and CDR2 SYGVKD. V gave up 6 bases and J gave up 4 bases; unmatched junction bases: 16. The CDR3 is 17 amino acids. The CDR3 DNA reads TGTGCCATCAGCCCCGCCCTAGCGGCAGCCTTATCAGATACGCAGTATTTT. Protein sequence: CAISPALAAALSDTQYF.

The V gene is TRBV7-8, the J gene TRBJ2-3; the D gene is possibly TRBD2 (5 bases). CDR1 and CDR2 (germline): SGHVS, FQNEAQ. Trimming took 8 bases from V and 3 from J, leaving 21 bases between them. CDR3 size: 16 residues. Here the CDR3 reads CASRASPRAGTDTQYF. As DNA, the CDR3 is TGTGCCAGCCGGGCCTCCCCGAGGGCTGGGACAGATACGCAGTATTTT.

The chain links TRBV18 to TRBJ1-5; D not resolved. Germline-derived CDR1 and CDR2 are KGHSH and LQKENI. The CDR3 is 16 residues long. The V and J ends lost 2 bases and 0 bases respectively, with 11 bases between them. The CDR3 here is CASSPFSGNSNQPQHF. The CDR3 DNA follows: TGTGCCAGCTCACCATTTTCGGGTAATAGCAATCAGCCCCAGCATTTT.

The chain combines TRBV2 with TRBJ1-4; 10 positions agree with TRBD1. CDR3 length equals 21 residues. V was clipped by 0 bases and J by 0 bases; unmatched bases: 13. CDR1 is SNHLY, CDR2 FYNNEI, per germline. CDR3 amino acids: CASSEALWGQGSFATNEKLFF. In DNA, the CDR3 is TGTGCCAGCAGTGAAGCGCTTTGGGGACAGGGGTCCTTCGCAACTAATGAAAAACTGTTTTTT.

The chain employs TRBV7-9 and TRBJ1-5; 9 bases map to TRBD1. This CDR3 has 18 amino acids. Per the germline V gene, CDR1 is SEHNR and CDR2 is FQNEAQ (reference sequence). J gave up 2 bases and V 1 base, and 9 bases lay outside the gene matches. CDR3 bases: TGTGCCAGCAGCTTAGACAGGGGGCCCACTTGGGGCAATCAGCCCCAGCATTTT. Protein sequence: CASSLDRGPTWGNQPQHF.

This chain connects TRBV5-1 to TRBJ2-3, with D hard to call. CDR3 length equals 12 residues. CDR1 and CDR2 from the germline V gene are SGHRS and YFSETQ. V was shortened by 2 bases and J by 6 bases, with 7 bases between the two germline ends. The CDR3 spells CASSFTADTQYF. CDR3 in DNA: TGCGCCAGCAGCTTTACGGCCGATACGCAGTATTTT.

The chain is built from TRBV11-2 and TRBJ1-1, with 9 bases identical to TRBD1. J was trimmed by 1 base and V by 1 base; bases with no gene match: 7. This CDR3 spans 17 amino acids. Germline CDR1 is SGHAT and CDR2 is FQNNGV. CDR3 amino acids: CASSLVIGQGTNTEAFF. The CDR3 bases are TGTGCCAGCAGCTTAGTAATCGGACAGGGGACGAACACTGAAGCTTTCTTT.

V and J are TRBV7-9 and TRBJ2-3; D not certain. V was trimmed by 1 base and J by 3 bases, leaving 8 bases between them. The CDR3 totals 14 residues. In germline, CDR1 is SEHNR, CDR2 FQNEAQ (reference sequence). DNA of the CDR3: TGTGCCAGCAGCTTAGATGTCGAAACAGATACGCAGTATTTT. Protein: CASSLDVETDTQYF.

V is TRBV4-2 and J is TRBJ2-3; a possible D gene is TRBD2 (7 bases). Germline V gene lookup returns CDR1 LGHNA and CDR2 YNFKEQ. This CDR3 region has 15 residues. V was clipped by 3 bases and J by 6 bases, with 16 bases between them. In nucleotides, the CDR3 is TGTGCCAGCAGCCAGGGGGGGCCAGGCGGGGATACGCAGTATTTT. Translating gives CASSQGGPGGDTQYF.

The rearrangement uses TRBV27 and TRBJ2-2, with a weak D call TRBD2 (5 bases). Germline-derived CDR1 and CDR2 are MNHEY and SMNVEV (reference sequence). Trimming pared 3 bases from V and 6 bases from J, leaving 8 bases between. The CDR3 length is 13 residues. The DNA of the CDR3 is TGTGCCAGCAGTTTGCGGGTGCCCGGGGAGCTGTTTTTT. It specifies CASSLRVPGELFF.

The chain joins TRBV19 to TRBJ2-5; TRBD1 matches at 7 bases. The CDR3 length is 15 residues. Germline V lookup: CDR1 LNHDA, CDR2 SQIVND (reference sequence). V lost 3 bases and J lost 2; bases outside the gene matches: 6. The CDR3 sequence: CASSMWDRKQETQYF. The CDR3, as DNA: TGTGCCAGTAGTATGTGGGACAGAAAGCAAGAGACCCAGTACTTC.

The chain couples TRBV6-1 to TRBJ2-7; 12 bases fit TRBD1. V lost 6 bases, J lost 6 bases, and 3 bases stayed unmatched. The germline V gene encodes CDR1 MNHNS and CDR2 SASEGT. The CDR3 consists of 13 residues. The CDR3 loop reads CASSGTGGREQYF. The CDR3 region has the DNA TGTGCCAGCAGCGGGACAGGGGGCCGCGAGCAGTACTTC.

The chain couples TRBV5-1 to TRBJ2-7; D unresolved. Germline V CDR1 and CDR2: SGHRS, YFSETQ. Trimming removed 4 bases from V and 5 bases from J, with 10 bases in between. This CDR3 has 12 residues. The CDR3 nucleotides are TGCGCCAGCAGCAGGTCTCAACACGAGCAGTACTTC. Translation gives CASSRSQHEQYF.